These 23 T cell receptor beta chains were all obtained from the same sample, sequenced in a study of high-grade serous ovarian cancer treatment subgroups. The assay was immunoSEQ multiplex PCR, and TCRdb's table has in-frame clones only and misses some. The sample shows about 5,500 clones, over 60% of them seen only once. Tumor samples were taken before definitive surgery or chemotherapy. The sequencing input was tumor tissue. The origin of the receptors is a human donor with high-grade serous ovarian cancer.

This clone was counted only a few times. The CDR3 protein is CASSPLLGVDEKLFF. CDR3 DNA: TGTGCCAGCAGTCCATTGTTGGGGGTGGATGAAAAACTGTTTTTT. The chain uses TRBV25-1 and TRBJ1-4; D possibly corresponds to TRBD1 (5 bases). V was trimmed by 5 bases and J by 6 bases, leaving 16 bases between them. This CDR3 has 15 amino acids. CDR1 and CDR2 from the germline V gene are MGHDK and SYGVNS. Full variable domain (rest looked up from reference TRBV25-1 and TRBJ1-4): EADIYQTPRYLVIGTGKKITLECSQTMGHDKMYWYQQDPGMELHLIHYSYGVNSTEKGDLSSESTVSRIRTEHFPLTLESARPSHTSQYLCASSPLLGVDEKLFFGSGTQLSVL.

The CDR3 DNA follows: TGTGCCAGCAGCTTAGCGCCCCTCTTATACAGGGGAGTAGATCAGCCCCAGCATTTT. Amino acids: CASSLAPLLYRGVDQPQHF. The V call is TRBV7-6, the J call TRBJ1-5, with 7 nucleotides matching TRBD1. Germline V gene data show CDR1 as SGHVS and CDR2 as FNYEAQ. CDR3 size: 19 residues. After removal of 0 bases from V and 5 bases from J, the junction contained 16 bases not matched to a gene.

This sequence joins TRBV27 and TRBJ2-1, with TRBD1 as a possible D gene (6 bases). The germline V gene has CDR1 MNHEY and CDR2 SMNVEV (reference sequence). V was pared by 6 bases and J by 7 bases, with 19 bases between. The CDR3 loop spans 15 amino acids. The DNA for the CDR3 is TGTGCCAGCAGCCTACTCACAGGGAATGGTAATGAGCAGTTCTTC. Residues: CASSLLTGNGNEQFF.

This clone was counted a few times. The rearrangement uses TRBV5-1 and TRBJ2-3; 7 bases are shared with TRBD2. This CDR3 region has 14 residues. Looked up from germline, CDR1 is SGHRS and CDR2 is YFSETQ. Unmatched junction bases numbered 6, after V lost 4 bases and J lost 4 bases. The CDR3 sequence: CASSTGLDADTQYF. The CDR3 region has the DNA TGCGCCAGCAGCACTGGACTAGACGCAGATACGCAGTATTTT.

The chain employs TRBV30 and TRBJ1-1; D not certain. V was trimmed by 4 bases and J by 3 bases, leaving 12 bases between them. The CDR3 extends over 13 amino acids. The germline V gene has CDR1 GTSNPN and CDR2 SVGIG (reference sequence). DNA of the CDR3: TGTGCCTGGACCAACACCGAGTACACTGAAGCTTTCTTT. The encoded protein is CAWTNTEYTEAFF. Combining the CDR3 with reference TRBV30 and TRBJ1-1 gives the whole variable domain SQTIHQWPATLVQPVGSPLSLECTVEGTSNPNLYWYRQAAGRGLQLLFYSVGIGQISSEVPQNLSASRPQDRQFILSSKKLLLSDSGFYLCAWTNTEYTEAFFGQGTRLTVV.

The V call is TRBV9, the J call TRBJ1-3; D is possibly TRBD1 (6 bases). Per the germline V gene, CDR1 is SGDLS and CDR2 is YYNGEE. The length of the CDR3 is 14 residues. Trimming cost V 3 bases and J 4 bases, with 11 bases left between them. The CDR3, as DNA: TGTGCCAGCAGCGCTAACAGGGAAGGAAACACCATATATTTT. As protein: CASSANREGNTIYF.

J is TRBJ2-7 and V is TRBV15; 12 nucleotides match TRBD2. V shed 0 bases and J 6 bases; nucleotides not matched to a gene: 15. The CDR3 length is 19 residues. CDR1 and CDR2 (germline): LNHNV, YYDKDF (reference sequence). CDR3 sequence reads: CATSRERQLAGGRRGEQYF. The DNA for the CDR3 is TGTGCCACCAGCAGAGAGCGTCAACTAGCGGGGGGCAGACGGGGCGAGCAGTACTTC.

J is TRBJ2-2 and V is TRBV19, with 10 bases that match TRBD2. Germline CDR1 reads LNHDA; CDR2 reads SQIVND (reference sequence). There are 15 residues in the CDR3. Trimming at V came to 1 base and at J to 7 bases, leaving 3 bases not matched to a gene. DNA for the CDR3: TGTGCCAGTAGTATAGCTAGCGGGGGAGTCGGGGAGCTGTTTTTT. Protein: CASSIASGGVGELFF.

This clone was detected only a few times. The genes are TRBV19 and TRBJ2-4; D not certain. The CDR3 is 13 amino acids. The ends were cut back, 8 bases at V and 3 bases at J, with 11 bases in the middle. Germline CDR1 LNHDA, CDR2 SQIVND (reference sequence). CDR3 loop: CASSGPDKNIQYF. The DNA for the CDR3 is TGTGCCAGTTCAGGCCCTGACAAAAACATTCAGTACTTC.

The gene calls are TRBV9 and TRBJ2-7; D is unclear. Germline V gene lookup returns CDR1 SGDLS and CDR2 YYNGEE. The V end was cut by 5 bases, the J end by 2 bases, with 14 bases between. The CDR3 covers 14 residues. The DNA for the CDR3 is TGTGCCAGCAGTCTGACCGACTTGACCTACGAGCAGTACTTC. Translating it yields CASSLTDLTYEQYF.

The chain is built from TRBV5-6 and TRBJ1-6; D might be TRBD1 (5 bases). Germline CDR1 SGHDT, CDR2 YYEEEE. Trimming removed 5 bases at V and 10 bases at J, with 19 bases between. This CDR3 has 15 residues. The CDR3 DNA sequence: TGTGCCAGCAGACCTGGGGGAGGGGAGGGCTCACCCCTCCACTTT. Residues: CASRPGGGEGSPLHF.

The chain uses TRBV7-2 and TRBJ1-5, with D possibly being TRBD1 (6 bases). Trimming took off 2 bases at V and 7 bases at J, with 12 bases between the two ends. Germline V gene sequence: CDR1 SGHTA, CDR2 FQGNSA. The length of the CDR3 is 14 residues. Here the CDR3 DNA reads TGTGCCAGCAGCTTACGTAGGGGGAACCAGCCCCAGCATTTT. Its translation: CASSLRRGNQPQHF.

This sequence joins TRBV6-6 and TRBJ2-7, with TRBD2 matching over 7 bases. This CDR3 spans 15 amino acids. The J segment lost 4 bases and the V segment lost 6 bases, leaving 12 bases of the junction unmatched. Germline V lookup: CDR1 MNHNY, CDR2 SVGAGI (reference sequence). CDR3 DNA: TGTGCCAGCAGGGTCGGCGGGGGACCCTTTTACGAGCAGTACTTC. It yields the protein CASRVGGGPFYEQYF.

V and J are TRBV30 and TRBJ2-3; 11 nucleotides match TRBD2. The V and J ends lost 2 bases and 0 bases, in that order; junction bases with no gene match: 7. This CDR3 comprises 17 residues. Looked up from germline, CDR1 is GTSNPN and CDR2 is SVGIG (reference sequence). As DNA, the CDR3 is TGTGCCTGGAGTCGGGCTAGCGGGGGGACTAGCACAGATACGCAGTATTTT. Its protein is CAWSRASGGTSTDTQYF.

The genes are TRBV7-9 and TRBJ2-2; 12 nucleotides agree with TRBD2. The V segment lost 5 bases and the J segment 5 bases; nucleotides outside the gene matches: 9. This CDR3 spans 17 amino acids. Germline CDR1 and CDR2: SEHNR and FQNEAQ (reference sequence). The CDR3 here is CASSHPGLAGGTGELFF. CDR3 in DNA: TGTGCCAGCAGCCACCCCGGCCTAGCGGGGGGGACCGGGGAGCTGTTTTTT.

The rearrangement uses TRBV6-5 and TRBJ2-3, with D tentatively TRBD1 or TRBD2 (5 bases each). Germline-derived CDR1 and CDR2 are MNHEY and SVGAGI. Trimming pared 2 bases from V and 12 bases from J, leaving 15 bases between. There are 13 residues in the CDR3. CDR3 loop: CASSYGRDRQQYF. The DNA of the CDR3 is TGTGCCAGCAGTTACGGTCGGGACCGCCAACAGTATTTT.

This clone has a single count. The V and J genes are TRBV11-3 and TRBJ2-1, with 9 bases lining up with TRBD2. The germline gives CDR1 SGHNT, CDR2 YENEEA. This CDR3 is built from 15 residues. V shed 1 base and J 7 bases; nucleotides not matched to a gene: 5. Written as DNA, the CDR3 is TGTGCCAGCAGCTTAGGGCGGGGGGGCAGTAATGAGCAGTTCTTC. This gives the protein CASSLGRGGSNEQFF.

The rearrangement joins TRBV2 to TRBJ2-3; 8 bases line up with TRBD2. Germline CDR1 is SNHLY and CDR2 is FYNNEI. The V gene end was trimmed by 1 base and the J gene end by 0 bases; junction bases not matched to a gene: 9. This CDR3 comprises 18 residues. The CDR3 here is CASSEGISAGGSTDTQYF. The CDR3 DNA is TGTGCCAGCAGTGAAGGGATTTCGGCGGGGGGCAGCACAGATACGCAGTATTTT.

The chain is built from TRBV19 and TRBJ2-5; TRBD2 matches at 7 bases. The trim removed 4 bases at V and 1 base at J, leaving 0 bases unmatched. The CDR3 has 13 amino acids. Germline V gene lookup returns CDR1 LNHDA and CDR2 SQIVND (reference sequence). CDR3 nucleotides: TGTGCCAGTAGTAGGGGGGGCCAAGAGACCCAGTACTTC. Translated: CASSRGGQETQYF.

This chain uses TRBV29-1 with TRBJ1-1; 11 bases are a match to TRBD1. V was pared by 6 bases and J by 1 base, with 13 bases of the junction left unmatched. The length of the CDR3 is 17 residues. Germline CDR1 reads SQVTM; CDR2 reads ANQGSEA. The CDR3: CSVSGTGGISGNTEAFF. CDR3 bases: TGCAGCGTCTCCGGGACAGGGGGAATCTCCGGGAACACTGAAGCTTTCTTT.

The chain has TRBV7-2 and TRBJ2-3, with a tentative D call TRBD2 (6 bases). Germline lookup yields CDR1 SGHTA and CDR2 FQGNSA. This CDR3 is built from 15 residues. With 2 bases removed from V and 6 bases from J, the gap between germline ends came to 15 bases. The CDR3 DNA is TGTGCCAGCAGCTTATGGGTTAGCGGTCCGGATACGCAGTATTTT. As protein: CASSLWVSGPDTQYF.

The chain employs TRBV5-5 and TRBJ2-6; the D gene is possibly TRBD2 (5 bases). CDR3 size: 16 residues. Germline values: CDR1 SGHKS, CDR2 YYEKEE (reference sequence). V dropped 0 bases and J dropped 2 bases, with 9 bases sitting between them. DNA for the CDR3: TGTGCCAGCAGCTTGGTCAGGAGGACTGGGGCCAACGTCCTGACTTTC. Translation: CASSLVRRTGANVLTF.

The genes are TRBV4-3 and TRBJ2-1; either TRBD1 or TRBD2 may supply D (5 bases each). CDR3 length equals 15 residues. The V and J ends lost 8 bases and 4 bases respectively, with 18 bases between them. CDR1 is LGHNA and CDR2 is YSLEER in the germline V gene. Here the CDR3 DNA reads TGCGCCAGCCGCCCTGATGTGGGGGATTACAATGAGCAGTTCTTC. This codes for CASRPDVGDYNEQFF.